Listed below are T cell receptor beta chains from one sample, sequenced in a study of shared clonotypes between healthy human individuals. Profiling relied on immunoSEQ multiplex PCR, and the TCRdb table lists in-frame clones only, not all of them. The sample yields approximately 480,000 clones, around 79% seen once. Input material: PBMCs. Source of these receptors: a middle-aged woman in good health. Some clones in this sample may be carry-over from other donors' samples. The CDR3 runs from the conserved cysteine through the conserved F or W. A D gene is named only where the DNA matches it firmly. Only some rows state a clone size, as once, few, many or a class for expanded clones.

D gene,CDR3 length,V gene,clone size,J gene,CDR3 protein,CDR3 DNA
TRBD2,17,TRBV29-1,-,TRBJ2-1,CSVQGLAGGTTGNEQFF,TGCAGCGTTCAAGGACTAGCGGGAGGGACTACGGGCAATGAGCAGTTCTTC
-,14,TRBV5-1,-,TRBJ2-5,CASSYSGGQETQYF,TGCGCCAGCAGCTATAGCGGAGGGCAAGAGACCCAGTACTTC
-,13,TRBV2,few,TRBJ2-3,CASSGTSTDTQYF,TGTGCCAGCAGTGGAACTAGCACAGATACGCAGTATTTT
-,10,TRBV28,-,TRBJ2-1,CASSNNEQFF,TGTGCCAGCAGTAACAATGAGCAGTTCTTC
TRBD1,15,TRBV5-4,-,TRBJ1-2,CASSLGGQANYGYTF,TGTGCCAGCAGCTTGGGGGGACAGGCAAACTATGGCTACACCTTC
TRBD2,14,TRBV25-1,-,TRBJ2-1,CASSVAGGDNEQFF,TGTGCCAGCAGTGTTGCGGGAGGGGACAATGAGCAGTTCTTC
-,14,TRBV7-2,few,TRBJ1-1,CASRATGPATEAFF,TGTGCCAGCAGGGCAACAGGGCCGGCCACTGAAGCTTTCTTT
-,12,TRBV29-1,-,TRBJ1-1,CSVDGGVTEAFF,TGCAGCGTTGATGGGGGAGTCACTGAAGCTTTCTTT
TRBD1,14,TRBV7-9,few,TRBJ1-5,CASSAGQGFQPQHF,TGTGCCAGCAGCGCGGGACAGGGGTTCCAGCCCCAGCATTTT
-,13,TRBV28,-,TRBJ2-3,CASSRPGADTQYF,TGTGCCAGCAGTCGACCCGGGGCAGATACGCAGTATTTT
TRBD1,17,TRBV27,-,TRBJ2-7,CASSSWGGTGSPHEQYF,TGTGCCAGCAGTTCGTGGGGAGGGACAGGGTCACCCCACGAGCAGTACTTC
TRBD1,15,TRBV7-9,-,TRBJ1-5,CASSTSPDRPQPQHF,TGTGCCAGCAGCACTAGCCCGGACAGGCCTCAGCCCCAGCATTTT
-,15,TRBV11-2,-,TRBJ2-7,CASSPRTDTYYEQYF,TGTGCCAGCAGCCCACGGACGGACACCTACTACGAGCAGTACTTC
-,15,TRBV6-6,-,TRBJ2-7,CASSHPQGTSYEQYF,TGTGCCAGCAGTCATCCACAGGGGACTTCCTACGAGCAGTACTTC
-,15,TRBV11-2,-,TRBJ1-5,CASSLDIGVLQPQHF,TGTGCCAGCAGCTTAGATATCGGGGTTCTTCAGCCCCAGCATTTT
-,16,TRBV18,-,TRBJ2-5,CASSPRSGPYQETQYF,TGTGCCAGCTCACCACGTTCGGGACCGTACCAAGAGACCCAGTACTTC
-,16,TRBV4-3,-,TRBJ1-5,CASSQTVGANNQPQHF,TGCGCCAGCAGCCAGACGGTGGGAGCTAACAATCAGCCCCAGCATTTT
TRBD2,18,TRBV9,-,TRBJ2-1,CASSVATRASGRNNEQFF,TGTGCCAGCAGCGTAGCTACTCGGGCTAGCGGGAGGAACAATGAGCAGTTCTTC
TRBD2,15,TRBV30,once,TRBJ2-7,CAWSRPLAGGVEQYF,TGTGCCTGGAGTCGTCCACTAGCGGGAGGCGTCGAGCAGTACTTC
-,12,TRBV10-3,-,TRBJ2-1,CAISLADNEQFF,TGTGCCATCAGTTTAGCGGACAATGAGCAGTTCTTC
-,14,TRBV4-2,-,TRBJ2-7,CASSPAESQYEQYF,TGTGCCAGCAGCCCTGCGGAGTCCCAATACGAGCAGTACTTC
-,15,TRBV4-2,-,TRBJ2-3,CASSPPIGSADTQYF,TGTGCCAGCAGCCCCCCTATCGGGAGCGCGGATACGCAGTATTTT
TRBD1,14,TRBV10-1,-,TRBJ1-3,CASRPDRAGNTIYF,TGCGCCAGCAGGCCGGACAGGGCTGGAAACACCATATATTTT